Reported below is one T cell receptor (beta chain). The antigen remains unidentified. These data belong to a study of T cell responses to AZD1222 COVID-19 vaccine. Second-dose schedules of about 4 or about 12 weeks were combined. TCRdb's table, derived via immunoSEQ multiplex PCR, lists solely in-frame clones and lacks some. The sample records over 65,000 clones, around 90% being singletons. Study results and limitations: Just a handful of AZD1222 recipients were seropositive at baseline. Repertoires in all cases were sampled only once the peak T cell response had passed. Vaccine-associated CD4 TCRs spanned spike, dominant at 160-218 and 743-854.

In germline, CDR1 is SGHNT, CDR2 YENEEA. The CDR3 loop spans 15 amino acids. V lost 0 bases, J lost 3 bases, and 8 bases lay in between. The sample consisted of peripheral blood, taken 28 days after the second AZD1222 dose. This chain joins TRBV11-3 and TRBJ2-2, with D possibly being TRBD1 (5 bases). This TCR was sampled from an adult who received the AZD1222 COVID-19 vaccine. The CDR3 is CASSLDPTDTGELFF. Here the CDR3 DNA reads TGTGCCAGCAGCTTAGATCCGACAGACACCGGGGAGCTGTTTTTT.